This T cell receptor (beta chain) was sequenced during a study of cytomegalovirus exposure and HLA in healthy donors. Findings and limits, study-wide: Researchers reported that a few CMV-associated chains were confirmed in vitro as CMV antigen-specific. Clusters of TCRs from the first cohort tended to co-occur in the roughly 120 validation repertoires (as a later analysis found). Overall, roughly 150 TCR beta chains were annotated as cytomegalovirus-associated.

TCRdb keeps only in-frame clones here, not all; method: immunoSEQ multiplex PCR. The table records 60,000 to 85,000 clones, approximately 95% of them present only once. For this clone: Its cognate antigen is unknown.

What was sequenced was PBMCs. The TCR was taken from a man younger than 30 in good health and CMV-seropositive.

In DNA, the CDR3 is TGTGCCAGCAGCTTGATCCCAGGGGGCGGCACTGAAGCTTTCTTT. Amino acids: CASSLIPGGGTEAFF. The V call is TRBV5-5, the J call TRBJ1-1, with 8 nucleotides matching TRBD1. The CDR3 has 15 residues. V shed 1 base, J shed 4 bases, and the junction held 6 bases outside the gene matches. Germline V gene lookup returns CDR1 SGHKS and CDR2 YYEKEE (reference sequence).